This TCR beta chain stems from a study of blood T cell repertoires in COVID-19. Study details: Spain, Italy and the United States supplied samples that represented acute and convalescent COVID-19. The analysed material was cDNA or gDNA that came from T cells, B-cell-depleted T cells, or PBMCs.

Authors' data handling: Amplified reference gene primers provided the basis for estimating nucleated cell counts. The method was immunoSEQ multiplex PCR; TCRdb's version includes in-frame clones alone and lacks a portion of them. V and J calls plus clone size are reproduced from that table; the DNA served to infer D and trimming. The sample carries approximately 190,000 clones, around four fifths recorded once. Germline CDR1 is MDHEN and CDR2 is SYDVKM. CDR3 length: 15 amino acids. V trimming: 5 bases; J trimming: 4 bases; junction bases outside the gene matches: 8. V and J are TRBV28 and TRBJ1-5; TRBD1 matches 7 bases. This TCR was recovered from a woman aged 70-85 years with active or convalescent COVID-19. The sample taken for sequencing was peripheral blood. CDR3 protein: CASSKDRKSNQPQHF. The CDR3 DNA reads TGTGCCAGCAGTAAGGACAGGAAAAGTAATCAGCCCCAGCATTTT.